The clone carrying this TCR beta chain appeared a few times. Its antigen is unknown. V lost 5 bases to trimming and J lost 4 bases, with 17 bases between them. Per germline, CDR1 DFQATT and CDR2 SNEGSKA (reference sequence). The CDR3 length is 14 residues. One entry per CDR3 protein results from TCRdb running MiXCR on the RT-PCR reads. The sample carries roughly 520,000 distinct CDR3 sequences, about 25% recorded once. This sample stems from a study of response to subunit inactivated influenza vaccine. Whole-study results and caveats: Few additional T cells are recruited per seasonal influenza vaccination, authors suggested.

The rearrangement links TRBV20-1 to TRBJ2-5; a weak D match, TRBD1 (7 bases). The sequenced sample was CD4+ T cells sorted from PBMCs, obtained 5 days after vaccination. This clonotype was sampled from a man aged 50 to 60 who received an inactivated influenza vaccine. This CDR3 reads CSAYTTGRPETQYF. As DNA, the CDR3 is TGCAGTGCTTATACGACAGGGAGGCCAGAGACCCAGTACTTC.